This T cell receptor beta chain is from a study of T cell responses to AZD1222 COVID-19 vaccine. Trimming took 2 bases from V and 7 from J, leaving 8 bases between them. The germline V gene has CDR1 SGHAT and CDR2 FQNNGV. The CDR3 runs 13 residues. This clone was observed a single time. The repertoire was sequenced with immunoSEQ multiplex PCR; TCRdb's copy has only in-frame clones and lacks some. The sample holds 150,000 to 200,000 clones, approximately 92% seen once. This receptor was taken from an adult in good health. The sequencing here drew on peripheral blood, taken on day 0 of AZD1222 vaccination. V is TRBV11-2 and J is TRBJ2-2; D not certain. The CDR3 region has the DNA TGTGCCAGCAGCTTATGGACCTACGGGGAGCTGTTTTTT. Translated, it gives CASSLWTYGELFF.